The T cell receptor beta chain described here comes from a study of OX40 agonist ivuxolimab in advanced cancers. Germline V gene lookup returns CDR1 KGHSH and CDR2 LQKENI. With 3 bases clipped from V and 2 bases from J, the junction kept 0 bases outside the gene matches. The CDR3 contains 15 residues. Sequenced by immunoSEQ multiplex PCR; TCRdb stores in-frame clones only, minus some. The table includes 55,000 to 75,000 clones, 81% detected once. V is TRBV18 and J is TRBJ2-1; TRBD1 agrees at 11 bases. This TCR was recovered from an adult with an advanced solid tumor such as melanoma, head and neck, liver or kidney cancer. Specimen: CD4+ or CD8+ T cells sorted from blood, collected in a trial of the OX40 agonist ivuxolimab. Here the CDR3 DNA reads TGTGCCAGCTCACCGGGACAGGGGGCCTACAATGAGCAGTTCTTC. This codes for CASSPGQGAYNEQFF.